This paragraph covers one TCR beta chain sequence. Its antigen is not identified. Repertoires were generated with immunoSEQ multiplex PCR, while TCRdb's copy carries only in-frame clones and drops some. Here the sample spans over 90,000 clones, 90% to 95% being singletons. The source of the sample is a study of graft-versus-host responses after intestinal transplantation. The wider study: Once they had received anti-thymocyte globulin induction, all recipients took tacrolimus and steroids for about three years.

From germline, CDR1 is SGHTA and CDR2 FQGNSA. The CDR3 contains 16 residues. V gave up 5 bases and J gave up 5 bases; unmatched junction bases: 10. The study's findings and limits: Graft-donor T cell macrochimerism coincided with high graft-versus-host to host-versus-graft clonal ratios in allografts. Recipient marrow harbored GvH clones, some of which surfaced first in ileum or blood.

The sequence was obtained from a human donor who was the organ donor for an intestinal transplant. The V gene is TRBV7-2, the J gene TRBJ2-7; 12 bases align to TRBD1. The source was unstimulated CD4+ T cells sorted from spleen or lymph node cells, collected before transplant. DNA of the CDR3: TGTGCCAGCAGCCGCTGGCCCGGGACAGGGGGCAACGAGCAGTACTTC. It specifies CASSRWPGTGGNEQYF.